The TCR beta chain under discussion was sequenced for a study of human T cells and chemical hapten exposure. Study overall: DPC (0.01%) was patch tested on the upper back and read at 6 days.

The CDR3 spans 11 residues. With 11 bases removed from V and 8 bases from J, the gap between germline ends came to 15 bases. Germline V lookup: CDR1 MDHEN, CDR2 SYDVKM. A word on this clonotype: Its antigen is unidentified.

Stated time point: patch test 2, 6 weeks after DPC sensitization. Treatment in this sample: therapeutic diphenylcyclopropenone sensitization with weekly scalp DPC. Study-level findings and limits: Relative to control repertoires, expanded TCRs gave rise to significantly more large CDR3 similarity clusters. Donors were affected by alopecia, so their immune reaction might vary from that of healthy individuals.

Authors' methods: A typical sample had some 96,000 TCRs, with about 20,000 to 700,000 overall. TCRdb reprocessed the RACE reads with MiXCR, giving one entry per CDR3 protein. These V and J calls are TCRdb output, not the study's own analysis. In the table there are about 84,000 distinct CDR3 sequences, roughly a tenth of which are singletons. The receptor was isolated from a woman aged 45-65 years with alopecia areata. Some clones in this sample may be carry-over from other donors' samples. Source: whole blood, taken in connection with sensitization to the hapten diphenylcyclopropenone (DPC). The V and J genes are TRBV28 and TRBJ1-2, with D possibly TRBD1 on 5 matching bases. The CDR3 nucleotides are TGTGCCGCCAGGGTTTTGGAGGGCTACACCTTC. It specifies CAARVLEGYTF.